This entry is about one T cell receptor (beta chain). The antigen remains unidentified. This sample is part of a study of T cells after yellow fever vaccination. MiXCR, applied by TCRdb to the 5' RACE reads, yields one record per CDR3 protein. Counted here are approximately 170,000 distinct CDR3 sequences, approximately 10% occurring once; the ten biggest clones make up 35% to 40%. V lost 6 bases to trimming and J lost 0 bases, with 9 bases between them. CDR3 length: 15 residues. Study-level findings and limits: Abundant clonotypes from the bulk population could contaminate FACS-sorted repertoires.

V and J are TRBV12-3 or TRBV12-4 and TRBJ2-6; no reliable D call. The material sequenced was CD8+ T cells sorted from PBMCs, taken 15 days after the yellow fever booster vaccination. The receptor's source is a man aged 18 to 29 who received the YFV17D yellow fever vaccine. This CDR3 is CASSSTVSGANVLTF. The CDR3 DNA follows: TGTGCCAGCAGCTCCACTGTCTCTGGGGCCAACGTCCTGACTTTC.